These 18 T cell receptor beta chains came from one sample sequenced in a study of PD-L1 blockade in urothelial cancer. Time point indicated: pretreatment peripheral blood. Libraries were prepared by immunoSEQ multiplex PCR; TCRdb keeps only in-frame clonotypes and omits some of them. This table holds 55,000 to 85,000 clones, about 83% found once. The sample was PBMCs, taken around atezolizumab (anti-PD-L1) treatment. The source is a woman aged 70-85 years with urothelial cancer.

The rearrangement uses TRBV30 and TRBJ2-2; 9 nucleotides line up with TRBD1. The V gene's germline CDR1 is GTSNPN and CDR2 SVGIG (reference sequence). The trim removed 4 bases at V and 5 bases at J, leaving 8 bases unmatched. The CDR3 contains 15 residues. The CDR3 DNA follows: TGTGCCTGGAACCCTGGACAGGGGTCGACCGGGGAGCTGTTTTTT. Its translation: CAWNPGQGSTGELFF.

V and J are TRBV5-4 and TRBJ2-7; 8 nucleotides line up with TRBD1. J was trimmed by 6 bases and V by 2 bases; bases with no gene match: 4. CDR1 and CDR2 from the germline V gene are SGHNT and YYREEE (reference sequence). This CDR3 is 13 amino acids long. CDR3 protein: CASSLGQGLEQYF. As DNA, the CDR3 is TGTGCCAGCAGCTTAGGACAGGGCCTCGAGCAGTACTTC.

The chain employs TRBV6-5 and TRBJ2-3; D uncertain. CDR1 is MNHEY and CDR2 is SVGAGI in the germline V gene. The CDR3 sequence is 11 residues long. The ends were cut back, 2 bases at V and 6 bases at J, with 3 bases in the middle. CDR3 region: CASSYQDTQYF. The CDR3 DNA reads TGTGCCAGCAGTTACCAGGATACGCAGTATTTT.

J is TRBJ2-7 and V is TRBV5-4, with a weak D call TRBD2 (6 bases). From germline, CDR1 is SGHNT and CDR2 YYREEE (reference sequence). CDR3 size: 20 residues. Trimming left V 2 bases short and J 3 bases short, with 30 bases between. CDR3 residues: CASSLSLGLNLTPNLYEQYF. DNA of the CDR3: TGTGCCAGCAGCTTATCCTTGGGACTGAATTTAACGCCAAACCTCTACGAGCAGTACTTC.

This rearrangement joins TRBV30 to TRBJ2-5; 10 bases agree with TRBD2. Germline trimming cut 0 bases from V and 2 bases from J; bases unmatched to any gene: 6. The CDR3 runs 16 residues. From germline, CDR1 is GTSNPN and CDR2 SVGIG (reference sequence). CDR3 sequence (DNA): TGTGCCTGGAGTGTAGGGCTAGCGGGGGATCAAGAGACCCAGTACTTC. Translation gives CAWSVGLAGDQETQYF.

The CDR3, as DNA: TGTGCCTGGAGTGGGGACACAGGGGAAGCTGGAAACACCATATATTTT. It translates to CAWSGDTGEAGNTIYF. V is TRBV30 and J is TRBJ1-3, with 7 bases that match TRBD1. Germline trimming cut 1 base from V and 2 bases from J; bases unmatched to any gene: 8. The CDR3 is made up of 16 amino acids. The germline V gene has CDR1 GTSNPN and CDR2 SVGIG (reference sequence).

The chain links TRBV5-1 to TRBJ1-2; tentative D call: TRBD1 (6 bases). Germline V CDR1 and CDR2: SGHRS, YFSETQ. V was shortened by 8 bases and J by 4 bases, with 24 bases between the two germline ends. There are 16 residues in the CDR3. CDR3 sequence (DNA): TGCGCCAGTCGACAGGCGGCCCTACAGGGTCCCTATGGCTACACCTTC. This encodes CASRQAALQGPYGYTF.

A few counts support this clone. CDR3 nucleotides: TGTGCCTGGAGTAAGCTCGACAGGGACAATCAGCCCCAGCATTTT. Residues: CAWSKLDRDNQPQHF. The V gene is TRBV30, the J gene TRBJ1-5; 7 nucleotides agree with TRBD1. CDR1 is GTSNPN, CDR2 SVGIG, per germline (reference sequence). The CDR3 has 15 residues. With 2 bases clipped from V and 3 bases from J, the junction kept 7 bases outside the gene matches.

The CDR3 sequence is CASSPNRVDTQYF. CDR3 in DNA: TGTGCCAGCTCACCAAACAGGGTGGATACGCAGTATTTT. This sequence joins TRBV18 and TRBJ2-3; D possibly corresponds to TRBD1 (6 bases). Germline CDR1 and CDR2: KGHSH and LQKENI. The CDR3 loop spans 13 amino acids. V gave up 2 bases and J gave up 6 bases, with 9 bases separating them.

This chain connects TRBV5-8 to TRBJ1-5; 8 nucleotides match TRBD1. The ends lost 0 bases at V and 7 bases at J; junction bases unmatched: 3. This CDR3 has 14 residues. Per germline, CDR1 SGHTS and CDR2 YDEGEE. CDR3 coding DNA: TGTGCCAGCAGCTTGGGACAGGGGAGGCAGCCCCAGCATTTT. Translation: CASSLGQGRQPQHF.

This sequence joins TRBV5-1 and TRBJ2-7; D is possibly TRBD2 (5 bases). Trimming removed 4 bases at V and 5 bases at J, with 19 bases between. The CDR3 extends over 15 amino acids. Germline V gene data show CDR1 as SGHRS and CDR2 as YFSETQ. The CDR3: CASSPGLVYLDEQYF. The CDR3 nucleotides read TGCGCCAGCAGCCCCGGACTGGTGTATCTGGACGAGCAGTACTTC.

The chain has TRBV30 and TRBJ1-1; 7 bases line up with TRBD1. From germline, CDR1 is GTSNPN and CDR2 SVGIG (reference sequence). CDR3 length: 15 residues. Germline trimming cut 5 bases from V and 1 base from J; bases unmatched to any gene: 10. The chain's CDR3 is CAWGGTEMKNTEAFF. For the CDR3, the DNA is TGTGCCTGGGGGGGGACAGAAATGAAGAACACTGAAGCTTTCTTT.

The genes are TRBV5-1 and TRBJ2-5, with TRBD1 identical over 9 bases. The CDR3 length is 16 residues. J lost 5 bases, V lost 5 bases, and 13 bases had no gene match. Germline lookup yields CDR1 SGHRS and CDR2 YFSETQ. The CDR3 reads CASSPTGTGIPETQYF. The CDR3 nucleotides are TGCGCCAGCAGTCCAACCGGGACAGGGATCCCCGAGACCCAGTACTTC. The whole variable domain, remainder taken from reference TRBV5-1 and TRBJ2-5, is KAGVTQTPRYLIKTRGQQVTLSCSPISGHRSVSWYQQTPGQGLQFLFEYFSETQRNKGNFPGRFSGRQFSNSRSEMNVSTLELGDSALYLCASSPTGTGIPETQYFGPGTRLLVL.

The V call is TRBV7-9, the J call TRBJ2-1; TRBD2 matches at 12 bases. The CDR3 is 15 amino acids. Germline loops: CDR1 SEHNR, CDR2 FQNEAQ (reference sequence). The V segment lost 5 bases and the J segment 4 bases; nucleotides outside the gene matches: 3. CDR3 sequence reads: CASSPSGRAYNEQFF. Written as DNA, the CDR3 is TGTGCCAGCAGCCCTAGCGGGAGGGCATACAATGAGCAGTTCTTC. Supplemented by reference TRBV7-9 and TRBJ2-1, the full variable domain reads DTGVSQNPRHKITKRGQNVTFRCDPISEHNRLYWYRQTLGQGPEFLTYFQNEAQLEKSRLLSDRFSAERPKGSFSTLEIQRTEQGDSAMYLCASSPSGRAYNEQFFGPGTRLTVL.

With regard to this clone: The sample holds other DNA sequences that translate to the same CDR3. The rearrangement uses TRBV18 and TRBJ1-1; TRBD1 matches at 8 bases. With 3 bases clipped from V and 1 base from J, the junction kept 1 base outside the gene matches. CDR1 is KGHSH and CDR2 is LQKENI in the germline V gene. The CDR3 length is 14 residues. The CDR3 sequence is CASSPGTGNTEAFF. The CDR3 nucleotides are TGTGCCAGCTCACCCGGGACAGGGAACACTGAAGCTTTCTTT.

This chain uses TRBV7-8 with TRBJ2-2, with 10 positions matching TRBD2. The CDR3 length is 19 residues. After removal of 1 base from V and 7 bases from J, the junction contained 15 bases not matched to a gene. Germline CDR1 reads SGHVS; CDR2 reads FQNEAQ. DNA for the CDR3: TGTGCCAGCAGCTTAGTCGGGTTCAAGCGGGAGGGCCGAAACGGGGAGCTGTTTTTT. This gives the protein CASSLVGFKREGRNGELFF.

The rearrangement links TRBV7-2 to TRBJ2-5; a weak D match, TRBD1 (7 bases). Trimming stripped 2 bases from V and 5 bases from J, with 9 bases between. Per the germline V gene, CDR1 is SGHTA and CDR2 is FQGNSA. The CDR3 loop spans 13 amino acids. This chain's CDR3 is CASSLPGGETQYF. CDR3 DNA sequence: TGTGCCAGCAGCTTACCAGGGGGGGAGACCCAGTACTTC.

This clone was picked up one time. The chain is built from TRBV2 and TRBJ1-5; weak D call: TRBD1 (6 bases). Trimming cost V 5 bases and J 2 bases, with 22 bases left between them. Germline V gene data show CDR1 as SNHLY and CDR2 as FYNNEI. This CDR3 spans 18 amino acids. CDR3 sequence (DNA): TGTGCCAGCAGTCGTATGAGCATGATACAGGGAGGCAATCAGCCCCAGCATTTT. Its translation: CASSRMSMIQGGNQPQHF.